A selection of T cell receptor beta chains follows, all from one sample in a study of T-cell reconstitution after alpha-beta-depleted transplantation in children. Each CDR3 protein gets one entry after TCRdb re-called the PCR reads with MiXCR. The sample includes around 600,000 distinct CDR3 sequences, 16% of them seen just once. The material sequenced was PBMCs from the stem cell graft donor, taken from the stem cell graft. These receptors were taken from a human donor who donated a stem cell graft to a child with acute myeloid leukemia. Each CDR3 is given with its conserved first and last residue. A D gene is named only where the DNA matches it firmly. Clone size is stated in some rows and not others, as once, few, many or a class when expanded.

DNA	CDR3	V	D	length	size	J
TGCAGTGCTAGTAGCGGGGGGGCGAGGAATGAGCAGTTCTTC	CSASSGGARNEQFF	TRBV20-1	TRBD2	14	many	TRBJ2-1
TGTGCCAGCAGCAAGACTAGCGGGAACCAAGAGACCCAGTACTTC	CASSKTSGNQETQYF	TRBV7-9	TRBD2	15	.	TRBJ2-5
TGCGCCAGCAGCTTGGCCATCCACTACGAGCAGTACTTC	CASSLAIHYEQYF	TRBV5-1	.	13	many	TRBJ2-7
TGCAGTGCTAGAAAGTCGTTCGGGCAAGAGACCCAGTACTTC	CSARKSFGQETQYF	TRBV20-1	.	14	many	TRBJ2-5
TGTGCCAGCAGCTTGGCCGAGGGGGGACAGCGGTACAATGAGCAGTTCTTC	CASSLAEGGQRYNEQFF	TRBV5-6	.	17	many	TRBJ2-1
TGTGCCAGCAGTGTACTAGCCCACACAGATACGCAGTATTTT	CASSVLAHTDTQYF	TRBV6-4	.	14	many	TRBJ2-3
TGCAGTGCTAGAGATTGGAGACTAGCGGGCGGTTTAGGCGAGACCCAGTACTTC	CSARDWRLAGGLGETQYF	TRBV20-1	TRBD2	18	many	TRBJ2-5
TGTGCCAGCAGCCCTGGGGCCGGGGCCCTGCAGGGGCTGTTTTTT	CASSPGAGALQGLFF	TRBV7-6	.	15	few	TRBJ2-2
TGCGCCAGCAGCGGGGACACTCTGTTTGAAGCTTTCTTT	CASSGDTLFEAFF	TRBV5-1	.	13	few	TRBJ1-1
TGTGCCAGCAGCCCCCCCTCAGAAAACATTCAGTACTTC	CASSPPSENIQYF	TRBV11-2	.	13	.	TRBJ2-4
TGTGCCACCAGCAGAGATGGAAGGGGCTATGGCTACACCTTC	CATSRDGRGYGYTF	TRBV15	.	14	.	TRBJ1-2